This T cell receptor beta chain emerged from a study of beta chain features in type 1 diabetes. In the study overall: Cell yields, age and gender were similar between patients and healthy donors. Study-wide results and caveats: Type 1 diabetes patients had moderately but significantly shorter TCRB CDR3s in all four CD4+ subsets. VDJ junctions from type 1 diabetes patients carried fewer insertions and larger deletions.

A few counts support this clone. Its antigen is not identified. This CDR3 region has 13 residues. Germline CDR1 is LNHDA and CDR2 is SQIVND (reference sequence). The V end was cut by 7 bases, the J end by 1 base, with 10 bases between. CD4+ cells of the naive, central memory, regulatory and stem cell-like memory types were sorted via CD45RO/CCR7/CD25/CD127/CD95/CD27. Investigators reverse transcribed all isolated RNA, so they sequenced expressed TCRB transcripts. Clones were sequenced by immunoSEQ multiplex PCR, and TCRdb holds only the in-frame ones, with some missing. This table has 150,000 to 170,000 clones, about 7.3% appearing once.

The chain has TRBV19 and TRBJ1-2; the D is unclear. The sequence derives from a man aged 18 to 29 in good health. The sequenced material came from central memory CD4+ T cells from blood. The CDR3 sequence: CASKREINYGYTF. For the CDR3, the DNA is TGTGCCAGTAAAAGGGAGATTAACTATGGCTACACCTTC.